This record looks at one TCR beta chain sequence and its context. The CDR3 spans 14 residues. Trimming took off 4 bases at V and 8 bases at J, with 15 bases between the two ends. Germline V gene lookup returns CDR1 MNHNY and CDR2 SVGAGI (reference sequence). The table came from immunoSEQ multiplex PCR; TCRdb's copy has only in-frame clones and leaves some out. Here the sample spans roughly 130,000 clones, about nine tenths being singletons. This record comes from a study of control samples from healthy donors and cancer patients. The receptor was isolated from a man aged 18 to 35 in good health. Material for sequencing was blood. The chain carries TRBV6-6 and TRBJ2-4; perhaps TRBD1 as D (8 bases). CDR3 in DNA: TGTGCCAGCAGTTCGGGACAGGCGGGGGACATTCAGTACTTC. Amino acid sequence: CASSSGQAGDIQYF.